This T cell receptor (beta chain) originates from a study of post-analysis software for immune sequencing data. Study-wide points: Patients carried a handful of TRBV segments more frequently than controls did, and TRBV5-6, TRBV5-1 and TRBV20-1 were among them. Controls significantly exceeded multiple sclerosis patients in normalized Chao1 diversity. Strong same-batch co-clustering of samples appeared with F measure clustering.

Of note for this clonotype: Its antigen is unknown. Being one base from a much bigger clone, this may be a read error.

The CDR3 runs 15 residues. Per the germline V gene, CDR1 is MNHEY and CDR2 is SVGAGI. The TCR beta cDNA libraries carried unique molecular identifiers. T cells numbering roughly 0.9 to 11 million gave rise to roughly 0.5 million cDNA molecules. TCRdb reprocessed the PCR reads with MiXCR, giving one entry per CDR3 protein. The sample consists of hundreds of thousands of distinct CDR3 sequences, roughly 27% of them appearing once. This TCR was recovered from a girl aged 10-17 years with multiple sclerosis. The chain employs TRBV6-5 and TRBJ1-2, with D maybe TRBD1 (6 bases). Sequenced input: blood. The CDR3 DNA reads TGTGCCAACAGTTACTCTCAGGGGTCGAACTATGGCTACACCTTC. Amino acid sequence: CANSYSQGSNYGYTF.